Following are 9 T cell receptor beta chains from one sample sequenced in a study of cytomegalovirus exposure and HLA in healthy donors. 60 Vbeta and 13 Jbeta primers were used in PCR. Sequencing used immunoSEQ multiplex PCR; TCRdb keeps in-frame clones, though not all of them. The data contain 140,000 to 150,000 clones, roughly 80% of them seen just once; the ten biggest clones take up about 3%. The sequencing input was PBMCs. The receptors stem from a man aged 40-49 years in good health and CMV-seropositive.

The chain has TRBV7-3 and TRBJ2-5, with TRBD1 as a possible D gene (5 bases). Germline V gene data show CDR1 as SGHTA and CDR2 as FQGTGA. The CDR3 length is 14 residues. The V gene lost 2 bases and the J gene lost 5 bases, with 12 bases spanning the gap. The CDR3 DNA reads TGTGCCAGCAGCTTAGGGGCAGCTCGGGAGACCCAGTACTTC. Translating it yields CASSLGAARETQYF.

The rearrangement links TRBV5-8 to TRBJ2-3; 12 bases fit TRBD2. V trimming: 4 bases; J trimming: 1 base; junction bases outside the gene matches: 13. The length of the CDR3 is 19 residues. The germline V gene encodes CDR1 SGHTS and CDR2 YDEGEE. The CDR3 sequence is CASSHGPSGRASRTDTQYF. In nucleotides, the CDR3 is TGTGCCAGCAGCCACGGGCCTAGCGGGAGGGCCAGCCGCACAGATACGCAGTATTTT.

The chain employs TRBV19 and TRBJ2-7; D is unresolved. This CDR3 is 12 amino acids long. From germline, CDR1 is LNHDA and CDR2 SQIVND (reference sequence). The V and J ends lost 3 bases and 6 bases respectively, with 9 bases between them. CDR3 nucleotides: TGTGCCAGTAGTATTGAGGTCGGCGAGCAGTACTTC. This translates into CASSIEVGEQYF.

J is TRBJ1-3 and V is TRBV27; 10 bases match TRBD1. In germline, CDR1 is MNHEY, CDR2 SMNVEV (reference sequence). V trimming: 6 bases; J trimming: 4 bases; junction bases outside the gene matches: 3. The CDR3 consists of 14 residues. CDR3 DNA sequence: TGTGCCAGCAGAGACAGGGGGCAAGGAAACACCATATATTTT. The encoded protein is CASRDRGQGNTIYF.

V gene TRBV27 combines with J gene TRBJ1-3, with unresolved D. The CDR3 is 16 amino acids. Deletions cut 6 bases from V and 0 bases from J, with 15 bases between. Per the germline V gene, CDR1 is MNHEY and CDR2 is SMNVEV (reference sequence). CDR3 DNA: TGTGCCAGCAGCCTAGCCCCGGGGTCCTCTGGAAACACCATATATTTT. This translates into CASSLAPGSSGNTIYF.

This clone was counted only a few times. In DNA, the CDR3 is TGTGCCAGCAGTCTGGCATCGGGACAGGGTTCTGAAGCTTTCTTT. Encoded protein: CASSLASGQGSEAFF. The chain combines TRBV28 with TRBJ1-1; 9 bases are shared with TRBD1. Trimming at V came to 5 bases and at J to 6 bases, leaving 10 bases not matched to a gene. Germline V CDR1 and CDR2: MDHEN, SYDVKM. CDR3 length equals 15 residues.

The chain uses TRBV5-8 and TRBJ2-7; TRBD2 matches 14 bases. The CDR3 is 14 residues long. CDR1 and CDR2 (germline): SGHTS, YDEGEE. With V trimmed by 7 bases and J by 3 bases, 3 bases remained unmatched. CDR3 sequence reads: CASPGLAGVYEQYF. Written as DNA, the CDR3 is TGTGCCAGCCCGGGACTAGCGGGAGTCTACGAGCAGTACTTC.

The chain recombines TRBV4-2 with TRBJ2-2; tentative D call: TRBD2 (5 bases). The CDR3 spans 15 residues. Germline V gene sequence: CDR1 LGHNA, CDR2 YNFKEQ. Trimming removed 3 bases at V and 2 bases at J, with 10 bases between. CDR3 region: CASSQESGNTGELFF. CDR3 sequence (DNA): TGTGCCAGCAGCCAGGAAAGCGGAAACACCGGGGAGCTGTTTTTT.

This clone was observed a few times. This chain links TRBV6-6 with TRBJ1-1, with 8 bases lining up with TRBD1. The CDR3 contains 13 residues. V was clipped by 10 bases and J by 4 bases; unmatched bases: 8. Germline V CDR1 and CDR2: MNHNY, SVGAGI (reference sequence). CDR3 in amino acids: CATQTGVGTEAFF. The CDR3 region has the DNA TGTGCCACCCAGACAGGGGTGGGCACTGAAGCTTTCTTT.